Below are 30 T cell receptor beta chains sequenced from a single sample in a study of T-cell reconstitution after alpha-beta-depleted transplantation in children. Unique molecular identifiers were used to barcode this TCRbeta library. MiXCR, run by TCRdb on the PCR reads, gives a single entry per CDR3 protein. The sample includes approximately 240,000 distinct CDR3 sequences, roughly 9% of them seen just once. The sample consisted of PBMCs from the stem cell graft donor, taken from the stem cell graft. All receptors derive from a human donor who donated a stem cell graft to a child with acute lymphoblastic leukemia.

This clonotype was counted only a few times. The gene calls are TRBV15 and TRBJ1-1, with D unclear. Germline loops: CDR1 LNHNV, CDR2 YYDKDF (reference sequence). Trimming removed 1 base at V and 3 bases at J, with 12 bases between. This CDR3 is 15 amino acids long. CDR3 protein: CATSRGPGSYTEAFF. The CDR3, as DNA: TGTGCCACCAGCAGAGGGCCCGGGAGCTACACTGAAGCTTTCTTT.

This clonotype was seen many times. The chain has TRBV12-3 or TRBV12-4 and TRBJ2-2; no firm D call. V dropped 5 bases and J dropped 3 bases, with 10 bases sitting between them. The CDR3 runs 14 residues. The chain's CDR3 is CASSPHDDTGELFF. The CDR3 region has the DNA TGTGCCAGCAGTCCCCATGATGACACCGGGGAGCTGTTTTTT.

The CDR3 sequence: CASSQVLAGASYEQYF. CDR3 bases: TGTGCCAGCAGCCAAGTCTTAGCGGGGGCCTCCTACGAGCAGTACTTC. The genes are TRBV14 and TRBJ2-7; 9 positions match TRBD2. Germline V gives CDR1 SGHDN, CDR2 FVKESK. The CDR3 is 16 amino acids. V was clipped by 1 base and J by 0 bases; unmatched bases: 4.

This chain uses TRBV5-1 with TRBJ1-1; D might be TRBD1 (5 bases). Deletions cut 3 bases from V and 1 base from J, with 10 bases between. CDR3 size: 14 residues. Germline V gene lookup returns CDR1 SGHRS and CDR2 YFSETQ. The CDR3 nucleotides are TGCGCCAGCAGCTGGGGACCGACGAACACTGAAGCTTTCTTT. It is translated as CASSWGPTNTEAFF.

This chain connects TRBV7-2 to TRBJ2-1, with D unclear. CDR3 length: 17 amino acids. The germline gives CDR1 SGHTA, CDR2 FQGNSA. Between the trimmed V and J ends, which lost 3 bases and 4 bases, there was a span of 19 bases. The DNA of the CDR3 is TGTGCCAGCAGCTTGAGAGTTGGGGTCGATCTGTACAATGAGCAGTTCTTC. Translated, it gives CASSLRVGVDLYNEQFF.

This clonotype was observed many times. The V call is TRBV7-2, the J call TRBJ1-1, with 7 bases aligning to TRBD1. Unmatched junction bases numbered 7, after V lost 2 bases and J lost 4 bases. CDR1 and CDR2 (germline): SGHTA, FQGNSA. This CDR3 is built from 15 residues. CDR3 bases: TGTGCCAGCAGCTTATATACAGGGGTGAGCACTGAAGCTTTCTTT. Its translation: CASSLYTGVSTEAFF.

V usage is TRBV19 and J usage is TRBJ2-7; D perhaps matches TRBD2 (6 bases). CDR1 is LNHDA, CDR2 SQIVND, per germline (reference sequence). This CDR3 contains 14 residues. V was shortened by 5 bases and J by 0 bases, with 11 bases between the two germline ends. The CDR3 DNA reads TGTGCCAGTAGTTCCCAGACTAGCTCCTACGAGCAGTACTTC. It yields the protein CASSSQTSSYEQYF. The variable domain in full, with the rest retrieved from reference TRBV19 and TRBJ2-7, is DGGITQSPKYLFRKEGQNVTLSCEQNLNHDAMYWYRQDPGQGLRLIYYSQIVNDFQKGDIAEGYSVSREKKESFPLTVTSAQKNPTAFYLCASSSQTSSYEQYFGPGTRLTVT.

This clonotype was seen a handful of times. The chain has TRBV5-1 and TRBJ1-3; D gene ambiguous. The germline V gene encodes CDR1 SGHRS and CDR2 YFSETQ. V was shortened by 4 bases and J by 0 bases, with 11 bases between the two germline ends. This CDR3 is 15 amino acids long. CDR3 loop: CASSPRQTSGNTIYF. DNA for the CDR3: TGCGCCAGCAGCCCCCGGCAGACCTCTGGAAACACCATATATTTT.

The V and J genes are TRBV12-3 or TRBV12-4 and TRBJ2-3, with a possible D match to TRBD1 (7 bases). Trimming shortened V by 6 bases and J by 4 bases, and 17 bases separated the two germline ends. The CDR3 has 15 residues. Here the CDR3 reads CASSPGGLVPDTQYF. The DNA for the CDR3 is TGTGCCAGCAGCCCAGGGGGGCTAGTCCCAGATACGCAGTATTTT.

This clonotype was found many times. The chain combines TRBV5-6 with TRBJ1-1; a possible D gene is TRBD1 (5 bases). In germline, CDR1 is SGHDT, CDR2 YYEEEE. Trimming pared 2 bases from V and 3 bases from J, leaving 14 bases between. The CDR3 contains 15 residues. The CDR3: CASSFRAPKDTEAFF. The CDR3 DNA is TGTGCCAGCAGCTTCAGGGCGCCGAAGGACACTGAAGCTTTCTTT.

This clonotype has more than one count but fewer than ten. The gene calls are TRBV20-1 and TRBJ1-2; D is undetermined. Looked up from germline, CDR1 is DFQATT and CDR2 is SNEGSKA (reference sequence). The CDR3 has 14 residues. V was trimmed by 0 bases and J by 6 bases, leaving 14 bases between them. The CDR3 region has the DNA TGCAGTGCTAGAGAAGACCCTGGACGTCATGGCTACACCTTC. Residues: CSAREDPGRHGYTF.

This sequence joins TRBV12-3 or TRBV12-4 and TRBJ1-6; 7 bases agree with TRBD1. V lost 6 bases and J lost 10; bases outside the gene matches: 9. The CDR3 is 14 residues long. DNA for the CDR3: TGTGCCAGCAGCCCCCGACAGGGAGAATCACCCCTCCACTTT. This translates into CASSPRQGESPLHF.

This clonotype was detected ten times or more. The CDR3 DNA reads TGCATCGGAGGCTCTTCGGAGGGCCCCGAACTCTATGGCTACACCTTC. Amino acids: CIGGSSEGPELYGYTF. This chain uses TRBV29-1 with TRBJ1-2; D call uncertain. This CDR3 has 16 residues. Germline CDR1 is SQVTM and CDR2 is ANQGSEA.

This clonotype was seen repeatedly, ten times or more. This chain links TRBV20-1 with TRBJ2-2; D unresolved. The CDR3 length is 14 residues. Germline-derived CDR1 and CDR2 are DFQATT and SNEGSKA (reference sequence). V was clipped by 5 bases and J by 2 bases, with 12 bases between them. Here the CDR3 DNA reads TGCAGTGCTCCCCAGGAGCTAAACACCGGGGAGCTGTTTTTT. Residues: CSAPQELNTGELFF.

The chain has TRBV5-1 and TRBJ1-2; 10 nucleotides match TRBD1. Unmatched junction bases numbered 12, after V lost 6 bases and J lost 7 bases. CDR3 length: 15 amino acids. Germline loops: CDR1 SGHRS, CDR2 YFSETQ. CDR3 nucleotide sequence: TGCGCCAGCACCGACCCGGGACAGGGGCTCGGTGGCTACACCTTC. Translated: CASTDPGQGLGGYTF.

In this sample, this clonotype turned up a few times. The V call is TRBV14, the J call TRBJ1-6; 9 bases are a match to TRBD1. CDR3 length equals 16 residues. V lost 4 bases, J lost 4 bases, and 5 bases stayed unmatched. The germline gives CDR1 SGHDN, CDR2 FVKESK. The CDR3 is CASSPTGGFYNSPLHF. The CDR3 bases are TGTGCCAGCAGCCCGACAGGGGGGTTTTATAATTCACCCCTCCACTTT.

This clonotype appeared many times. The chain joins TRBV5-1 to TRBJ2-3, with 7 bases aligning to TRBD2. The CDR3 totals 17 residues. Germline CDR1 is SGHRS and CDR2 is YFSETQ. The V and J ends lost 0 bases and 2 bases, in that order; junction bases with no gene match: 9. CDR3 sequence (DNA): TGCGCCAGCAGCTTGGTAGGCGGGAGCCAGTACACAGATACGCAGTATTTT. Its translation is CASSLVGGSQYTDTQYF.

This clonotype came up a few times. CDR3 amino acids: CASSLSPRDVGGNTIYF. For the CDR3, the DNA is TGCGCCAGCAGCTTGAGCCCCCGGGACGTCGGTGGAAACACCATATATTTT. The chain combines TRBV5-1 with TRBJ1-3; TRBD1 is a possible D gene (5 bases). V gave up 1 base and J gave up 3 bases, with 17 bases separating them. Looked up from germline, CDR1 is SGHRS and CDR2 is YFSETQ. The CDR3 consists of 17 residues. The full variable domain, its missing parts supplied by reference TRBV5-1 and TRBJ1-3, is KAGVTQTPRYLIKTRGQQVTLSCSPISGHRSVSWYQQTPGQGLQFLFEYFSETQRNKGNFPGRFSGRQFSNSRSEMNVSTLELGDSALYLCASSLSPRDVGGNTIYFGEGSWLTVV.

The rearrangement uses TRBV15 and TRBJ1-1, with TRBD1 identical over 12 bases. CDR1 LNHNV and CDR2 YYDKDF come from the germline V gene (reference sequence). V lost 3 bases, J lost 6 bases, and 8 bases stayed unmatched. This CDR3 contains 16 residues. CDR3 protein: CATSSRSGTGGSEAFF. The CDR3 DNA reads as TGTGCCACCAGCAGTCGATCCGGGACAGGGGGCTCTGAAGCTTTCTTT.

This clonotype came up a few times. The chain couples TRBV18 to TRBJ2-7; D gene ambiguous. Germline V gene sequence: CDR1 KGHSH, CDR2 LQKENI. V was trimmed by 3 bases and J by 7 bases, leaving 7 bases between them. The CDR3 consists of 11 residues. The CDR3, as DNA: TGTGCCAGCTCACCCAAGGAGGAGCAGTACTTC. Translating it yields CASSPKEEQYF.

V gene TRBV7-8 combines with J gene TRBJ2-3; D not certain. This CDR3 is built from 15 residues. The germline V gene has CDR1 SGHVS and CDR2 FQNEAQ. V was clipped by 5 bases and J by 0 bases, with 12 bases between them. As DNA, the CDR3 is TGTGCCAGCAGCCCTCACACCCAAAGCACAGATACGCAGTATTTT. It codes for CASSPHTQSTDTQYF.

This clonotype has a handful of counts. This chain links TRBV7-6 with TRBJ1-1; D gene ambiguous. The CDR3 has 13 residues. V lost 2 bases and J lost 7, with 11 bases in between. CDR1 is SGHVS, CDR2 FNYEAQ, per germline. The CDR3 sequence is CASSLWSSNEAFF. The CDR3 DNA is TGTGCCAGCAGCTTATGGTCTTCCAATGAAGCTTTCTTT. The full variable domain, completed using reference TRBV7-6 and TRBJ1-1, is GAGVSQSPRYKVTKRGQDVALRCDPISGHVSLYWYRQALGQGPEFLTYFNYEAQQDKSGLPNDRFSAERPEGSISTLTIQRTEQRDSAMYRCASSLWSSNEAFFGQGTRLTVV.

This clonotype was counted many times. The chain links TRBV11-2 to TRBJ2-1; 14 bases map to TRBD2. Germline V gene sequence: CDR1 SGHAT, CDR2 FQNNGV. The CDR3 sequence is 15 residues long. V shed 4 bases and J 8 bases; nucleotides not matched to a gene: 4. CDR3: CASSSTSGGADEQFF. CDR3 DNA sequence: TGTGCCAGCAGCTCGACTAGCGGGGGGGCCGATGAGCAGTTCTTC.

This clonotype has just one count. The genes are TRBV12-3 or TRBV12-4 and TRBJ2-1; 7 bases line up with TRBD1. The CDR3 is made up of 15 amino acids. J was trimmed by 10 bases and V by 5 bases; bases with no gene match: 14. The CDR3 reads CASSPRTGSRGEQFF. The CDR3 bases are TGTGCCAGCAGTCCCCGGACAGGTTCCCGAGGGGAGCAGTTCTTC.

The chain joins TRBV4-3 to TRBJ1-1, with unresolved D. This CDR3 region has 13 residues. Trimming shortened V by 0 bases and J by 2 bases, and 4 bases separated the two germline ends. Germline loops: CDR1 LGHNA, CDR2 YSLEER. The CDR3 is CASSQDINTEAFF. The CDR3 region has the DNA TGCGCCAGCAGCCAAGATATAAACACTGAAGCTTTCTTT.

In its sample, this clonotype was seen many times. V and J are TRBV18 and TRBJ2-2; D unclear. Germline CDR1 and CDR2: KGHSH and LQKENI. This CDR3 is built from 14 residues. With 0 bases removed from V and 5 bases from J, the gap between germline ends came to 7 bases. Written as DNA, the CDR3 is TGTGCCAGCTCACCACCTACGGAGACCGGGGAGCTGTTTTTT. Translation: CASSPPTETGELFF.

This clonotype was counted only a few times. The gene calls are TRBV7-6 and TRBJ1-2; D not resolved. The CDR3 totals 10 residues. Deletions cut 5 bases from V and 10 bases from J, with 8 bases between. Looked up from germline, CDR1 is SGHVS and CDR2 is FNYEAQ. CDR3 nucleotide sequence: TGTGCCAGCAGCCCACAACTCTACACCTTC. Protein sequence: CASSPQLYTF.

This rearrangement joins TRBV12-3 or TRBV12-4 to TRBJ1-5; 11 bases fit TRBD1. The V and J ends lost 7 bases and 1 base, in that order; junction bases with no gene match: 12. This CDR3 has 18 amino acids. The CDR3 nucleotides are TGTGCCAGCACCCTCGGACAGGGGGCCGGTTGGAGCAATCAGCCCCAGCATTTT. As protein: CASTLGQGAGWSNQPQHF.

The V call is TRBV10-2, the J call TRBJ2-3; the D gene is possibly TRBD2 (6 bases). CDR1 and CDR2 (germline): WSHSY, SAAADI. This CDR3 contains 14 residues. With 5 bases removed from V and 5 bases from J, the gap between germline ends came to 14 bases. The CDR3 protein is CASSTLAGRDTQYF. CDR3 DNA sequence: TGCGCCAGCAGTACTTTGGCGGGGAGAGATACGCAGTATTTT.

The chain carries TRBV20-1 and TRBJ1-5, with TRBD1 as a possible D gene (5 bases). Germline CDR1 DFQATT, CDR2 SNEGSKA (reference sequence). The CDR3 contains 13 residues. The V gene lost 7 bases and the J gene lost 0 bases, with 10 bases spanning the gap. CDR3 bases: TGCAGTGTGAGAGGGGATAGCAATCAGCCCCAGCATTTT. Its protein is CSVRGDSNQPQHF.